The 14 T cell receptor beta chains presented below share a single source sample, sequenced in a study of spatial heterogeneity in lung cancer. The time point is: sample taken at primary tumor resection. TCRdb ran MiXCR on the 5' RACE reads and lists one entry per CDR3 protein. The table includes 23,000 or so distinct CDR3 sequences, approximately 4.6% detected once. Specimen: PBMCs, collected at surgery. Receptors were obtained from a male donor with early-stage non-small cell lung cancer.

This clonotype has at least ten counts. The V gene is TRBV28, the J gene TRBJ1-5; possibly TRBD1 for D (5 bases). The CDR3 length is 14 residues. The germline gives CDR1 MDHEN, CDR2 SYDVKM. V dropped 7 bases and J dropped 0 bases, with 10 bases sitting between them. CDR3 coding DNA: TGTGCCAGCACCCCGGGACCTAGCAATCAGCCCCAGCATTTT. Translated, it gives CASTPGPSNQPQHF.

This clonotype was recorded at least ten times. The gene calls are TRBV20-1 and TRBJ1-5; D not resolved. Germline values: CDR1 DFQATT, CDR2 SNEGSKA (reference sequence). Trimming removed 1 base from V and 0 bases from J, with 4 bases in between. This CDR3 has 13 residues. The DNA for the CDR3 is TGCAGTGCTAGAGGGTATAGCAATCAGCCCCAGCATTTT. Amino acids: CSARGYSNQPQHF.

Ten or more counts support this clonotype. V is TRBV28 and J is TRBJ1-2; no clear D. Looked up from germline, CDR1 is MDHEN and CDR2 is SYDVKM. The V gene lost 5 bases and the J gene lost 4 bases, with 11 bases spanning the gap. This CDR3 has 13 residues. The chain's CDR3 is CASSRTGPYGYTF. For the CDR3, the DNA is TGTGCCAGCAGTCGGACCGGGCCCTATGGCTACACCTTC.

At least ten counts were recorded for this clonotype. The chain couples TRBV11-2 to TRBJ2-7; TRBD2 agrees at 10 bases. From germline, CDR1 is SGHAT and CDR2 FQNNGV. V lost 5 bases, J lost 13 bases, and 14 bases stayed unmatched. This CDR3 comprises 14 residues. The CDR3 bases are TGTGCCAGCAGCCCGGGCCTAGCGGGAGCCCAACCCTACTTC. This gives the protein CASSPGLAGAQPYF.

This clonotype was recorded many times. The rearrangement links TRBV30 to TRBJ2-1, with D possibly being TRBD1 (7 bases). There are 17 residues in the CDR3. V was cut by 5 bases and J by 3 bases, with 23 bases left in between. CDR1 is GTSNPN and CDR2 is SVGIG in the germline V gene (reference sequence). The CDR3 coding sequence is TGTGCCTGGGGAAGCCCCCCCCCAGGGGGACTCTACAATGAGCAGTTCTTC. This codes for CAWGSPPPGGLYNEQFF.

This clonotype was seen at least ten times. The CDR3 loop is CAGEDEDYEQYF. The CDR3 DNA sequence: TGTGCCGGAGAGGATGAGGACTACGAGCAGTACTTC. This sequence joins TRBV7-3 and TRBJ2-7; D remains unclear. Trimming removed 11 bases from V and 3 bases from J, with 14 bases in between. Germline V lookup: CDR1 SGHTA, CDR2 FQGTGA. This CDR3 comprises 12 residues.

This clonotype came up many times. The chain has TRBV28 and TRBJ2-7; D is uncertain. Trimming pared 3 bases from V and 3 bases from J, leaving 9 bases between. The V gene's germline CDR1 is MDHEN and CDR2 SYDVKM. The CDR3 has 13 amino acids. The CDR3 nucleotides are TGTGCCAGCAGTTTGTCGCCAGACTACGAGCAGTACTTC. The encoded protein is CASSLSPDYEQYF.

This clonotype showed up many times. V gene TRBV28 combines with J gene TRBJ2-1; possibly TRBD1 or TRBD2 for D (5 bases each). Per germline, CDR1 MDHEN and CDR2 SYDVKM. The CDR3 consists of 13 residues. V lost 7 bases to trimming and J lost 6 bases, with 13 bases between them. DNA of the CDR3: TGTGCCAGCATCGCCGGGGCCCTCAATGAGCAGTTCTTC. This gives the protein CASIAGALNEQFF.

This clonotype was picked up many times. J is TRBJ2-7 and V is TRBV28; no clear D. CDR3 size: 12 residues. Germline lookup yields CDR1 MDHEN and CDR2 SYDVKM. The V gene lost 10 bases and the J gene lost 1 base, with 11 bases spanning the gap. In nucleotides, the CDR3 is TGTGCCACCCACGGAGTTTCCTACGAGCAGTACTTC. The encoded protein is CATHGVSYEQYF. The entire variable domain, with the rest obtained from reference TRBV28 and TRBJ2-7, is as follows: DVKVTQSSRYLVKRTGEKVFLECVQDMDHENMFWYRQDPGLGLRLIYFSYDVKMKEKGDIPEGYSVSREKKERFSLILESASTNQTSMYLCATHGVSYEQYFGPGTRLTVT.

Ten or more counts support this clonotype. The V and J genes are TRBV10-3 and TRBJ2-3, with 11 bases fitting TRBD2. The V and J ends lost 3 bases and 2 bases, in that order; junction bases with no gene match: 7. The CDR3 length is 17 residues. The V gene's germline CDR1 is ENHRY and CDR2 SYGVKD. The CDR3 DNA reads TGTGCCATCAGTGACCCGACTAGCGGGATTACCACAGATACGCAGTATTTT. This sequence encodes CAISDPTSGITTDTQYF.

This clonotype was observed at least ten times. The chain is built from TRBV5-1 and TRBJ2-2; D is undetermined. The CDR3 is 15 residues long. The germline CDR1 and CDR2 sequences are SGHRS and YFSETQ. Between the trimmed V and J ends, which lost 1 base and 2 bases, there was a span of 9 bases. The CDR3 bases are TGCGCCAGCAGCTTGTGGTCCGCTAACACCGGGGAGCTGTTTTTT. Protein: CASSLWSANTGELFF.

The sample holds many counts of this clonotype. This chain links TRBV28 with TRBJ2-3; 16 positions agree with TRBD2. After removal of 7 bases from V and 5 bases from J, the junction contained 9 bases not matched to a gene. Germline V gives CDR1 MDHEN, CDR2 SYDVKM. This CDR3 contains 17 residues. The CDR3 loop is CASTPGTSGGAVDTQYF. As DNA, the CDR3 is TGTGCCAGCACCCCCGGGACTAGCGGGGGGGCAGTAGATACGCAGTATTTT.

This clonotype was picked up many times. CDR3: CASSFVRGLGSYEQYF. CDR3 bases: TGTGCCAGCAGCTTCGTCAGGGGCCTAGGCTCCTACGAGCAGTACTTC. The chain is built from TRBV11-2 and TRBJ2-7; maybe TRBD1 (6 bases). Germline values: CDR1 SGHAT, CDR2 FQNNGV. Trimming cost V 3 bases and J 0 bases, with 15 bases left between them. CDR3 length: 16 residues.

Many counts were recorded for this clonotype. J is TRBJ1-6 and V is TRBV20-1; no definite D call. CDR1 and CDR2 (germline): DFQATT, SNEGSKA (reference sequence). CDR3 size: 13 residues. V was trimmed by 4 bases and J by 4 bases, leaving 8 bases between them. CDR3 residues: CSANGQYNSPLHF. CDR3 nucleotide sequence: TGCAGTGCTAATGGCCAGTATAATTCACCCCTCCACTTT.